The 4 T cell receptor beta chains below all came from one sample that was sequenced in a study of post-analysis software for immune sequencing data. Their cognate antigens are unknown. General study points: Relative to controls, patients had roughly five TRBV segments at higher frequency, with TRBV5-6, TRBV5-1 and TRBV20-1 among these.

Researchers reported that TCR beta cDNA libraries carried unique molecular identifiers. TCRdb recomputed calls from the PCR reads with MiXCR, one row per CDR3 protein. The sample has about 770,000 distinct CDR3 sequences, approximately 44% seen once. Sequencing was carried out using blood. These receptors originate from a girl aged 5-17 years with multiple sclerosis.

This chain connects TRBV7-8 to TRBJ2-2, with 12 bases matching TRBD2. The germline V gene has CDR1 SGHVS and CDR2 FQNEAQ. The length of the CDR3 is 16 residues. V lost 5 bases to trimming and J lost 8 bases; unmatched junction nucleotides: 9. CDR3 sequence: CASSPSSGRGSGELFF. The CDR3 DNA is TGTGCCAGCAGCCCCTCTAGCGGGAGGGGTTCTGGGGAGCTGTTTTTT.

This chain connects TRBV28 to TRBJ2-6; D not certain. The CDR3 spans 15 residues. The V gene's germline CDR1 is MDHEN and CDR2 SYDVKM. Deletions cut 5 bases from V and 4 bases from J, with 12 bases between. The CDR3 protein is CASSLGGEGANVLTF. CDR3 DNA sequence: TGTGCCAGCAGTCTCGGCGGCGAGGGGGCCAACGTCCTGACTTTC. Supplemented by reference TRBV28 and TRBJ2-6, the full variable domain reads DVKVTQSSRYLVKRTGEKVFLECVQDMDHENMFWYRQDPGLGLRLIYFSYDVKMKEKGDIPEGYSVSREKKERFSLILESASTNQTSMYLCASSLGGEGANVLTFGAGSRLTVL.

This chain connects TRBV7-3 to TRBJ1-1; tentative D call: TRBD1 (5 bases). V was shortened by 6 bases and J by 5 bases, with 10 bases between the two germline ends. The CDR3 runs to 12 residues. The germline gives CDR1 SGHTA, CDR2 FQGTGA. CDR3 nucleotides: TGTGCCAGCAGTCAAGGGGTGACTGAAGCTTTCTTT. Its protein product is CASSQGVTEAFF.

The chain has TRBV4-2 and TRBJ1-1; D may be TRBD1 (5 bases). CDR1 and CDR2 (germline): LGHNA, YNFKEQ. V was cut by 4 bases and J by 1 base, with 16 bases left in between. The CDR3 is made up of 16 amino acids. Here the CDR3 reads CASSPGEGQANTEAFF. The CDR3 region has the DNA TGTGCCAGCAGCCCGGGAGAGGGGCAGGCGAACACTGAAGCTTTCTTT.